This TCR beta chain appears in the sequencing data of a study of T-cell reconstitution after alpha-beta-depleted transplantation in children. Per germline, CDR1 KGHSH and CDR2 LQKENI. V lost 3 bases to trimming and J lost 3 bases; unmatched junction nucleotides: 12. The CDR3 length is 17 residues. About this clonotype: What it binds is not known.

Study-level findings and limits: Newly made T cells mostly supplied T-cell counts and diversity one year after transplant. Surviving thymic progenitors and recipient T cells were the source of high TCRbeta diversity at day 60 in some patients. Two months or so post-transplant, alpha-beta T cells reportedly derived from several hundred expanded graft clones.

The TCRbeta library incorporated unique molecular identifiers. TCRdb re-derived calls from the PCR reads in MiXCR, one entry per CDR3 protein. The sample yields a few hundred thousand distinct CDR3 sequences, 25% seen once. The clonotype originates from a girl aged 2-10 years with Fanconi anemia, due to receive a stem cell transplant. Specimen: PBMCs, collected before TCRalphabeta/CD19-depleted stem cell transplant. This chain uses TRBV18 with TRBJ2-7, with TRBD2 matching over 9 bases. DNA for the CDR3: TGTGCCAGCTCACCGGGGACAAGGGCTAGCGGGAACTACGAGCAGTACTTC. Amino acid sequence: CASSPGTRASGNYEQYF.